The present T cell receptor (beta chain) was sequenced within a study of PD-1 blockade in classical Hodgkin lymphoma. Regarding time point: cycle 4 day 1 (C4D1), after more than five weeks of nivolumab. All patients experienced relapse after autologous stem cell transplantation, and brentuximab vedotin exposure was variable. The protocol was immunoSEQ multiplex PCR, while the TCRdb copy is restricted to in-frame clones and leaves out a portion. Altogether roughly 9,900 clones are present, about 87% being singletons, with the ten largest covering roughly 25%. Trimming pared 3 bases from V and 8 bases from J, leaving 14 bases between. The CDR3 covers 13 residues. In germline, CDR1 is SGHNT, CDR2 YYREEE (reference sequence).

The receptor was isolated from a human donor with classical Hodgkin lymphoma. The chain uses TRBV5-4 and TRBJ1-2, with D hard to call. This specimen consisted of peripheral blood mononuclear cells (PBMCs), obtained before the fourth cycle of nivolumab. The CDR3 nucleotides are TGTGCCAGCAGCTCCCAGGATATTGGAGGCTACACCTTC. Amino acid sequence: CASSSQDIGGYTF.